The 29 T cell receptor beta chains listed next were all sequenced from one sample in a study of T-cell reconstitution after alpha-beta-depleted transplantation in children. Construction of the TCRbeta library involved unique molecular identifiers. TCRdb itself ran the PCR reads through MiXCR, one entry per CDR3 protein. In the table there are 400,000 to 550,000 distinct CDR3 sequences, 10% of which are singletons. The sequences come from PBMCs, collected before TCRalphabeta/CD19-depleted stem cell transplant. The receptors here all came from a child aged 2-15 years with inherited bone marrow failure, due to receive a stem cell transplant.

The sample holds many counts of this clonotype. The chain employs TRBV6-5 and TRBJ1-5, with D unclear. The CDR3 contains 13 residues. CDR1 is MNHEY, CDR2 SVGAGI, per germline. The V gene lost 0 bases and the J gene lost 6 bases, with 6 bases spanning the gap. The CDR3 sequence: CASSYSGIQPQHF. CDR3 in DNA: TGTGCCAGCAGTTACTCGGGGATTCAGCCCCAGCATTTT.

There are many counts of this clonotype. The junction and the germline gene differ at one end; a read error may be behind it. This sequence joins TRBV6-5 and TRBJ1-1; D is possibly TRBD1 (6 bases). CDR1 and CDR2 from the germline V gene are MNHEY and SVGAGI. This CDR3 has 12 residues. CDR3 amino acids: CASSPPGTEAFF. The CDR3 DNA follows: TGCGCCAGCAGCCCCCCCGGGACAGAAGCTTTCTTT.

This clonotype was recorded at least ten times. The chain uses TRBV29-1 and TRBJ2-5, with a weak D call TRBD2 (6 bases). The V end lost 3 bases, the J end lost 5 bases, and 10 bases lay between the germline ends. Germline V gives CDR1 SQVTM, CDR2 ANQGSEA. This CDR3 is 12 amino acids long. This chain's CDR3 is CSVEEGRETQYF. The CDR3 nucleotides read TGCAGCGTTGAGGAGGGGAGGGAGACCCAGTACTTC.

This clonotype was observed a few times. The gene calls are TRBV7-2 and TRBJ1-5; D unclear. Germline CDR1 and CDR2: SGHTA and FQGNSA. The length of the CDR3 is 14 residues. Trimming removed 3 bases from V and 5 bases from J, with 11 bases in between. CDR3: CASSLGNRYQPQHF. CDR3 coding DNA: TGTGCCAGCAGCTTGGGGAACAGATATCAGCCCCAGCATTTT.

This clonotype was detected ten times or more. V usage is TRBV24-1 and J usage is TRBJ2-2; the match to TRBD1 covers 9 bases. CDR3 length: 18 amino acids. In germline, CDR1 is KGHDR, CDR2 SFDVKD. After removal of 2 bases from V and 6 bases from J, the junction contained 12 bases not matched to a gene. The CDR3 protein is CATSDSFPGQGGAGELFF. As DNA, the CDR3 is TGTGCCACCAGTGATTCGTTCCCGGGACAGGGAGGTGCCGGGGAGCTGTTTTTT.

This clonotype was observed at least ten times. The rearrangement joins TRBV5-1 to TRBJ1-1; 7 bases fit TRBD1. With V trimmed by 0 bases and J by 8 bases, 4 bases remained unmatched. This CDR3 spans 13 amino acids. Germline V gene lookup returns CDR1 SGHRS and CDR2 YFSETQ. CDR3 bases: TGCGCCAGCAGCTTGGTCCAGGGGGTCGAAGCTTTCTTT. It encodes CASSLVQGVEAFF. Together with reference TRBV5-1 and TRBJ1-1, the CDR3 gives the full variable domain: KAGVTQTPRYLIKTRGQQVTLSCSPISGHRSVSWYQQTPGQGLQFLFEYFSETQRNKGNFPGRFSGRQFSNSRSEMNVSTLELGDSALYLCASSLVQGVEAFFGQGTRLTVV.

This clonotype appeared many times. The V call is TRBV7-9, the J call TRBJ2-1; 7 nucleotides match TRBD1. With 5 bases clipped from V and 6 bases from J, the junction kept 13 bases outside the gene matches. Germline V gene sequence: CDR1 SEHNR, CDR2 FQNEAQ (reference sequence). This CDR3 region has 16 residues. The CDR3 DNA sequence: TGTGCCAGCAGCCCAAACAGGGGTCCAAATCGCAATGAGCAGTTCTTC. Protein: CASSPNRGPNRNEQFF.

This clonotype was counted at least ten times. The V gene is TRBV19, the J gene TRBJ2-1, with TRBD1 as a possible D gene (6 bases). The CDR3 spans 16 residues. Trimming removed 4 bases at V and 3 bases at J, with 16 bases between. Germline lookup yields CDR1 LNHDA and CDR2 SQIVND (reference sequence). CDR3 loop: CASSTGWAGVYNEQFF. CDR3 in DNA: TGTGCCAGTAGTACCGGGTGGGCAGGGGTCTACAATGAGCAGTTCTTC.

This clonotype has at least ten counts. This chain joins TRBV27 and TRBJ2-2; D ambiguous. Germline-derived CDR1 and CDR2 are MNHEY and SMNVEV (reference sequence). V lost 5 bases to trimming and J lost 4 bases, with 11 bases between them. The CDR3 covers 14 residues. The CDR3: CASSPAWLTGELFF. In DNA form, the CDR3 reads TGTGCCAGCAGTCCGGCGTGGCTCACCGGGGAGCTGTTTTTT.

This clonotype was seen many times. J is TRBJ2-3 and V is TRBV5-1; D might be TRBD1 (6 bases). The CDR3 has 17 residues. Trimming pared 2 bases from V and 2 bases from J, leaving 18 bases between. Germline CDR1 SGHRS, CDR2 YFSETQ. The CDR3 DNA is TGCGCCAGCAGCTTCCGAAATCAGGGGTGGGTCACAGATACGCAGTATTTT. Encoded protein: CASSFRNQGWVTDTQYF.

This clonotype was observed many times. A read error may produce the germline difference seen at one junction end. The V and J genes are TRBV28 and TRBJ2-2; D could derive from TRBD1 or TRBD2 (7 bases each). Germline V lookup: CDR1 MDHEN, CDR2 SYDVKM. The CDR3 is 16 residues long. The CDR3 nucleotides read TGCGCCAGCACCAAGGGGAGGGGGCGCGGCACCGGGGAGCTGTTTTTT. It is translated as CASTKGRGRGTGELFF.

This clonotype has a count of ten or more. The rearrangement uses TRBV11-2 and TRBJ2-1, with D tentatively TRBD2 (6 bases). CDR1 is SGHAT, CDR2 FQNNGV, per germline. The CDR3 consists of 13 residues. The V gene lost 2 bases and the J gene lost 10 bases, with 12 bases spanning the gap. CDR3 region: CASSLKGEEEQFF. Written as DNA, the CDR3 is TGTGCCAGCAGCTTAAAAGGGGAGGAGGAGCAGTTCTTC.

This clonotype has at least ten counts. The gene calls are TRBV6-2 or TRBV6-3 and TRBJ2-5; possibly TRBD2 for D (5 bases). V lost 0 bases, J lost 5 bases, and 16 bases lay in between. Germline values: CDR1 MNHEY, CDR2 SVGEGT. This CDR3 is built from 16 residues. The CDR3 DNA reads TGTGCCAGCAGTTACTCTGCGGACTCAAGCCAGGAGACCCAGTACTTC. Protein: CASSYSADSSQETQYF.

This clonotype was recorded at least ten times. The chain joins TRBV20-1 to TRBJ1-3; D is unresolved. V lost 5 bases and J lost 0, with 8 bases in between. Germline-derived CDR1 and CDR2 are DFQATT and SNEGSKA (reference sequence). The CDR3 is 13 amino acids. DNA for the CDR3: TGCAGTGCTTCCGGGCCCTCTGGAAACACCATATATTTT. This translates into CSASGPSGNTIYF.

As to this clonotype: Given a much more abundant clone one base away, this may be a read error. The chain recombines TRBV5-1 with TRBJ2-7; no clear D gene. CDR1 and CDR2 from the germline V gene are SGHRS and YFSETQ. This CDR3 comprises 14 residues. CDR3 sequence: CASSLASNTYDQYF. Written as DNA, the CDR3 is TGCGCCAGCAGCTTGGCGTCAAATACCTACGATCAGTACTTC.

This chain joins TRBV5-1 and TRBJ2-1; D is unclear. The CDR3 consists of 15 residues. Germline V lookup: CDR1 SGHRS, CDR2 YFSETQ. The V end was cut by 0 bases, the J end by 0 bases, with 7 bases between. CDR3: CASSLALVSYNEQFF. The CDR3 region has the DNA TGCGCCAGCAGCTTGGCTCTGGTCTCCTACAATGAGCAGTTCTTC. Full variable domain (missing parts from reference TRBV5-1 and TRBJ2-1): KAGVTQTPRYLIKTRGQQVTLSCSPISGHRSVSWYQQTPGQGLQFLFEYFSETQRNKGNFPGRFSGRQFSNSRSEMNVSTLELGDSALYLCASSLALVSYNEQFFGPGTRLTVL.

This clonotype was detected many times. V is TRBV7-2 and J is TRBJ2-1, with D perhaps assigned TRBD1 or TRBD2 (5 bases each). CDR3 length: 11 amino acids. V lost 1 base to trimming and J lost 12 bases, with 7 bases between them. CDR1 and CDR2 from the germline V gene are SGHTA and FQGNSA. CDR3 in amino acids: CASSLGDVQFF. Here the CDR3 DNA reads TGTGCCAGCAGCTTAGGGGACGTGCAGTTCTTC. Supplemented by reference TRBV7-2 and TRBJ2-1, the full variable domain reads GAGVSQSPSNKVTEKGKDVELRCDPISGHTALYWYRQSLGQGLEFLIYFQGNSAPDKSGLPSDRFSAERTGGSVSTLTIQRTQQEDSAVYLCASSLGDVQFFGPGTRLTVL.

This clonotype has a count of ten or more. The chain combines TRBV12-3 or TRBV12-4 with TRBJ2-3; TRBD2 might be the D (5 bases). V was pared by 2 bases and J by 0 bases, with 15 bases between. CDR3 size: 17 residues. This CDR3 reads CASSLMVARTSTDTQYF. The DNA for the CDR3 is TGTGCCAGCAGTTTAATGGTAGCGCGCACGAGCACAGATACGCAGTATTTT.

With regard to this clonotype: The conserved phenylalanine or tryptophan is not found at the CDR3 terminus, so this likely reflects a read error. The CDR3 region is CASSLYSGRDETQYS. The CDR3 DNA reads as TGTGCCAGCAGCTTATATTCCGGGCGGGACGAGACCCAGTACTCC. The chain combines TRBV7-9 with TRBJ2-5, with a weak D call TRBD2 (6 bases). Trimming stripped 2 bases from V and 5 bases from J, with 15 bases between. CDR3 length equals 15 residues. Germline V gives CDR1 SEHNR, CDR2 FQNEAQ (reference sequence).

This chain connects TRBV20-1 to TRBJ1-3; D remains ambiguous. Germline V CDR1 and CDR2: DFQATT, SNEGSKA (reference sequence). The CDR3 length is 13 residues. Trimming removed 6 bases at V and 4 bases at J, with 13 bases between. CDR3 in DNA: TGCAGTGCCCTCCGGACGCCCGGAAACACCATATATTTT. It specifies CSALRTPGNTIYF.

The chain carries TRBV2 and TRBJ2-3; 7 bases line up with TRBD2. Germline assignment: CDR1 SNHLY and CDR2 FYNNEI. The CDR3 totals 16 residues. Trimming cost V 3 bases and J 2 bases; bases outside gene matches: 8. The CDR3 region has the DNA TGTGCCAGCAGTGATTGGGGGACTACTAACACAGATACGCAGTATTTT. Its protein is CASSDWGTTNTDTQYF.

The V call is TRBV29-1, the J call TRBJ1-1; D ambiguous. The CDR3 is 14 residues long. Per germline, CDR1 SQVTM and CDR2 ANQGSEA. V gave up 6 bases and J gave up 1 base, with 15 bases separating them. The CDR3 DNA follows: TGCAGCGTCATACCGAAAAGACAGAACACTGAAGCTTTCTTT. It is translated as CSVIPKRQNTEAFF.

This clonotype was observed at least ten times. V usage is TRBV20-1 and J usage is TRBJ2-2; D may be TRBD1 (6 bases). This CDR3 contains 14 residues. The V end lost 3 bases, the J end lost 3 bases, and 11 bases lay between the germline ends. Germline V gene data show CDR1 as DFQATT and CDR2 as SNEGSKA (reference sequence). CDR3 DNA sequence: TGCAGTGCTAGTTTGGGGGCCCACACCGGGGAGCTGTTTTTT. It encodes CSASLGAHTGELFF.

Worth noting for this clonotype: A single base separates this from a much larger clone, so it may be a read error. The CDR3 end shows no conserved phenylalanine or tryptophan, and so a read error is likely. The CDR3, as DNA: TGTGCCACCAGTTCGAAGCGGGAGAAGATAAATGAGCAGTTCTCC. Protein sequence: CATSSKREKINEQFS. The chain couples TRBV12-3 or TRBV12-4 to TRBJ2-1; 8 positions agree with TRBD2. The CDR3 totals 15 residues.

This clonotype was counted many times. The chain has TRBV4-3 and TRBJ2-1, with 11 bases identical to TRBD2. V lost 4 bases and J lost 5; bases outside the gene matches: 7. Germline CDR1 and CDR2: LGHNA and YSLEER. The CDR3 has 16 amino acids. The CDR3 DNA sequence: TGCGCCAGCAGCCGAGATCCGGGACTAGCGGACAATGAGCAGTTCTTC. This encodes CASSRDPGLADNEQFF.

This clonotype was counted ten times or more. V and J are TRBV4-3 and TRBJ2-5, with D uncertain. Germline assignment: CDR1 LGHNA and CDR2 YSLEER. The CDR3 runs to 15 residues. V lost 4 bases and J 1 base, leaving 13 bases between the germline ends. The CDR3 DNA is TGCGCCAGCAGCCTTTACAACACAATCCAAGAGACCCAGTACTTC. Protein sequence: CASSLYNTIQETQYF.

This clonotype was seen a handful of times. This chain links TRBV7-9 with TRBJ2-3; either TRBD1 or TRBD2 may supply D (5 bases each). V dropped 1 base and J dropped 5 bases, with 10 bases sitting between them. There are 14 residues in the CDR3. In germline, CDR1 is SEHNR, CDR2 FQNEAQ (reference sequence). CDR3 nucleotide sequence: TGTGCCAGCAGCTTAGGAGGGGAGATAGATACGCAGTATTTT. Residues: CASSLGGEIDTQYF.

This clonotype was picked up a small number of times. This chain links TRBV20-1 with TRBJ2-7, with 11 bases lining up with TRBD1. V was clipped by 4 bases and J by 7 bases; unmatched bases: 6. Germline-derived CDR1 and CDR2 are DFQATT and SNEGSKA (reference sequence). This CDR3 contains 13 residues. Written as DNA, the CDR3 is TGCAGTGCTACCGGACAGGGGGCGGGAGAGCAGTACTTC. As protein: CSATGQGAGEQYF.

This clonotype was seen ten or more times. The chain couples TRBV15 to TRBJ2-3, with 10 bases aligning to TRBD1. Germline values: CDR1 LNHNV, CDR2 YYDKDF (reference sequence). V shed 0 bases and J 3 bases; nucleotides not matched to a gene: 9. The CDR3 extends over 18 amino acids. CDR3 sequence (DNA): TGTGCCACCAGCAGAGATTGGGCAGACAGGGGGCCGACAGATACGCAGTATTTT. Translation: CATSRDWADRGPTDTQYF. Complete variable domain (other parts from reference TRBV15 and TRBJ2-3): DAMVIQNPRYQVTQFGKPVTLSCSQTLNHNVMYWYQQKSSQAPKLLFHYYDKDFNNEADTPDNFQSRRPNTSFCFLDIRSPGLGDTAMYLCATSRDWADRGPTDTQYFGPGTRLTVL.